The sequence of this T cell receptor (beta chain) was determined in a study of T cells in narcolepsy. Notes on this clone: Its antigen remains unknown.

Repertoires were generated with immunoSEQ multiplex PCR, while TCRdb's copy carries only in-frame clones and drops some. The repertoire holds about 35,000 clones, with approximately 84% as singletons. General study results and limits: HCRT-specific and TRIB2-specific autoreactive clonotypes appeared among same-patient CSF and blood CD4+ clonotypes. In some patient and control memory CD4+ samples, autoreactive clones were absent.

Unmatched junction bases numbered 9, after V lost 4 bases and J lost 4 bases. The germline gives CDR1 SGHTA, CDR2 FQGNSA. The CDR3 is 16 residues long. The receptor comes from a human donor in good health. The specimen was memory (CD45RA-) CD4+ T cells from blood. The chain combines TRBV7-2 with TRBJ1-1, with 10 bases lining up with TRBD1. CDR3 loop: CASSWRQGARSTEAFF. CDR3 DNA: TGTGCCAGCAGCTGGAGACAGGGGGCCCGGAGCACTGAAGCTTTCTTT.